What follows are 16 T cell receptor beta chains derived from one specimen sequenced in a study of cytomegalovirus exposure and HLA in healthy donors. The PCR ran on 60 Vbeta and 13 Jbeta primers. The protocol was immunoSEQ multiplex PCR, while the TCRdb copy is restricted to in-frame clones and leaves out a portion. This sample has about 150,000 clones, with around 79% found just once. What was sequenced was PBMCs. These receptors all stem from a man aged 18 to 30 in good health and CMV-seronegative.

The rearrangement uses TRBV9 and TRBJ2-1, with 11 bases matching TRBD2. CDR1 is SGDLS and CDR2 is YYNGEE in the germline V gene. The CDR3 runs 17 residues. Trimming removed 4 bases from V and 7 bases from J; junction bases left unmatched: 13. The CDR3 sequence is CASSSRPLAGGPNEQFF. CDR3 nucleotide sequence: TGTGCCAGCAGCTCAAGACCGTTAGCGGGGGGGCCAAATGAGCAGTTCTTC.

This chain links TRBV5-6 with TRBJ2-6; the D gene is possibly TRBD2 (6 bases). CDR3 size: 16 residues. In germline, CDR1 is SGHDT, CDR2 YYEEEE. The V end was cut by 1 base, the J end by 1 base, with 9 bases between. The CDR3 loop reads CASSLLAGSGANVLTF. In DNA form, the CDR3 reads TGTGCCAGCAGCTTGTTGGCGGGATCTGGGGCCAACGTCCTGACTTTC.

The sample holds one count of this clone. The J gene is TRBJ1-2, the V gene TRBV27; the D is unclear. The CDR3 has 14 residues. V lost 4 bases and J 8 bases, leaving 17 bases between the germline ends. Germline-derived CDR1 and CDR2 are MNHEY and SMNVEV (reference sequence). The CDR3 DNA follows: TGTGCCAGCAGTTGGGGTGCGGGCGCAAACGGCTACACCTTC. Protein sequence: CASSWGAGANGYTF.

The chain combines TRBV13 with TRBJ2-3, with 9 bases aligning to TRBD2. There are 13 residues in the CDR3. The junction had 1 base not matched to a gene; V was cut back by 5 bases and J by 4 bases. The germline CDR1 and CDR2 sequences are PRHDT and FYEKMQ (reference sequence). The CDR3 DNA reads TGTGCCAGCAGCCGCGGGAGGGCAGATACGCAGTATTTT. Residues: CASSRGRADTQYF.

V and J are TRBV5-1 and TRBJ2-7, with D possibly being TRBD1 (7 bases). CDR1 SGHRS and CDR2 YFSETQ come from the germline V gene. This CDR3 comprises 15 residues. The V and J ends lost 0 bases and 6 bases respectively, with 16 bases between them. The CDR3 spells CASSLEAGGYSEQYV. The CDR3 bases are TGCGCCAGCAGCTTGGAGGCAGGGGGGTACTCCGAGCAGTACGTC.

This clone was detected only a few times. The rearrangement links TRBV6-1 to TRBJ2-7, with D possibly matching TRBD2 (6 bases). The CDR3 contains 14 residues. The V gene's germline CDR1 is MNHNS and CDR2 SASEGT. Trimming took 6 bases from V and 3 from J, leaving 15 bases between them. The chain's CDR3 is CASSPFVGGYEQYF. CDR3 bases: TGTGCCAGCAGCCCCTTTGTGGGGGGCTACGAGCAGTACTTC.

This chain uses TRBV2 with TRBJ2-1; D is perhaps TRBD2 (6 bases). The germline CDR1 and CDR2 sequences are SNHLY and FYNNEI. Deletions cut 6 bases from V and 7 bases from J, with 13 bases between. The CDR3 is 13 amino acids. The CDR3 spells CASRQTSRNEQFF. CDR3 nucleotide sequence: TGTGCCAGCAGGCAAACTAGCCGGAATGAGCAGTTCTTC.

V and J are TRBV7-9 and TRBJ2-1, with TRBD2 identical over 8 bases. With V trimmed by 4 bases and J by 6 bases, 5 bases remained unmatched. This CDR3 has 14 residues. Germline values: CDR1 SEHNR, CDR2 FQNEAQ (reference sequence). Written as DNA, the CDR3 is TGTGCCAGCAGCTATATAGCGGGGCTCAATGAGCAGTTCTTC. As protein: CASSYIAGLNEQFF.

The chain recombines TRBV7-9 with TRBJ1-2, with D possibly matching TRBD1 (6 bases). V shed 5 bases and J shed 5 bases, with 21 bases lying between them. Germline V CDR1 and CDR2: SEHNR, FQNEAQ (reference sequence). The CDR3 contains 16 residues. The CDR3 sequence is CASSPEGTQSLYGYTF. For the CDR3, the DNA is TGTGCCAGCAGCCCCGAAGGGACACAATCCCTATATGGCTACACCTTC.

The chain employs TRBV10-1 and TRBJ1-1; D might be TRBD1 (6 bases). This CDR3 has 14 amino acids. V lost 8 bases and J lost 2, with 15 bases in between. CDR1 and CDR2 from the germline V gene are WNHNN and SYGVQD (reference sequence). CDR3 residues: CASPRYRANTEAFF. The CDR3, as DNA: TGCGCCAGCCCGAGGTACAGGGCTAACACTGAAGCTTTCTTT.

The chain has TRBV9 and TRBJ2-3, with 12 bases lining up with TRBD2. This CDR3 contains 18 residues. The germline gives CDR1 SGDLS, CDR2 YYNGEE. Germline trimming cut 0 bases from V and 0 bases from J; bases unmatched to any gene: 5. The DNA for the CDR3 is TGTGCCAGCAGCGTAGGGACTAGCGGGGTAGCTAGCACAGATACGCAGTATTTT. Translated, it gives CASSVGTSGVASTDTQYF.

This clone was counted a few times. The chain has TRBV5-1 and TRBJ1-3; TRBD1 agrees at 8 bases. The J segment lost 0 bases and the V segment lost 4 bases, leaving 9 bases of the junction unmatched. This CDR3 has 17 residues. The V gene's germline CDR1 is SGHRS and CDR2 YFSETQ. The CDR3: CASSPRTGLLSGNTIYF. CDR3 DNA: TGCGCCAGCAGCCCACGGACAGGGCTTCTCTCTGGAAACACCATATATTTT.

This chain uses TRBV5-4 with TRBJ1-3; possibly TRBD1 for D (5 bases). V was pared by 4 bases and J by 0 bases, with 14 bases between. The CDR3 runs 16 residues. CDR1 is SGHNT, CDR2 YYREEE, per germline (reference sequence). The DNA of the CDR3 is TGTGCCAGCAGCGCGACCGGGGGGTTCTCTGGAAACACCATATATTTT. Protein sequence: CASSATGGFSGNTIYF.

This clone has more than one count but fewer than ten. The CDR3 protein is CASSARQGLNEKLFF. In nucleotides, the CDR3 is TGTGCCAGCAGTGCCCGACAGGGCCTTAATGAAAAACTGTTTTTT. The rearrangement uses TRBV2 and TRBJ1-4; TRBD1 aligns across 7 bases. This CDR3 contains 15 residues. Germline CDR1 and CDR2: SNHLY and FYNNEI. After removal of 4 bases from V and 4 bases from J, the junction contained 6 bases not matched to a gene.

V is TRBV5-1 and J is TRBJ2-7; D possibly corresponds to TRBD1 (7 bases). The CDR3 has 13 residues. From germline, CDR1 is SGHRS and CDR2 YFSETQ. Trimming shortened V by 5 bases and J by 5 bases, and 14 bases separated the two germline ends. This CDR3 reads CASSLQGEDEQYV. CDR3 nucleotide sequence: TGCGCCAGCAGTCTCCAGGGGGAGGACGAGCAGTACGTC.

This clone was seen a few times. This chain connects TRBV27 to TRBJ2-7, with 11 bases matching TRBD2. V was pared by 5 bases and J by 7 bases, with 10 bases of the junction left unmatched. CDR1 and CDR2 (germline): MNHEY, SMNVEV (reference sequence). The CDR3 is made up of 15 amino acids. The CDR3 sequence is CASSPLSGGAGEQYF. CDR3 DNA: TGTGCCAGCAGTCCGCTTAGCGGGGGGGCCGGTGAGCAGTACTTC.